Below, 13 T cell receptor beta chains from the same sample are listed, as sequenced in a study of vaccination and CD4 T cells after COVID-19. An Oncomine TCR Beta short-read assay was used to sequence the DNA from cultured CD4+ T cells. TCRdb re-analysed the PCR reads in MiXCR, keeping a single row per CDR3 protein. The sample shows about 11,000 distinct CDR3 sequences, 43% of them seen only once. These TCRs are of unknown antigen specificity. Specified treatment: approximately nine-day PBMC culture with coronavirus spike peptide pools or control peptides (ViraFEST assay). Sequenced input: CD4+ T cells from blood, cultured in vitro. These receptors all come from a human donor who had recovered from COVID-19.

This chain uses TRBV6-1 with TRBJ1-2, with TRBD1 as a possible D gene (6 bases). The V end was cut by 5 bases, the J end by 4 bases, with 20 bases between. The CDR3 contains 16 residues. Germline V lookup: CDR1 MNHNS, CDR2 SASEGT. The CDR3 loop is CASSTFPLNRAYGYTF. The CDR3 nucleotides are TGTGCCAGCAGTACCTTTCCCCTGAACAGGGCCTATGGCTACACCTTC.

This clonotype was detected a few times. The CDR3 region is CASSLGVAGDIINTDTQYF. The CDR3, as DNA: TGTGCCAGCAGCTTGGGGGTAGCGGGGGACATCATTAACACAGATACGCAGTATTTT. V and J are TRBV5-4 and TRBJ2-3; 9 bases are shared with TRBD2. This CDR3 contains 19 residues. Trimming removed 0 bases from V and 2 bases from J; junction bases left unmatched: 13. Germline-derived CDR1 and CDR2 are SGHNT and YYREEE (reference sequence).

The chain employs TRBV6-2 or TRBV6-3 and TRBJ1-1, with D perhaps TRBD1 (6 bases). The CDR3 sequence is 15 residues long. The germline CDR1 and CDR2 sequences are MNHEY and SVGEGT. V shed 6 bases and J shed 3 bases, with 17 bases lying between them. The CDR3 DNA sequence: TGTGCCAGCAGGCTACAGGGAGGGGGGTACACTGAAGCTTTCTTT. Protein: CASRLQGGGYTEAFF.

J is TRBJ2-5 and V is TRBV10-1; D possibly corresponds to TRBD1 (6 bases). The CDR3 sequence is 15 residues long. Germline V CDR1 and CDR2: WNHNN, SYGVQD (reference sequence). Trimming shortened V by 3 bases and J by 2 bases, and 13 bases separated the two germline ends. In nucleotides, the CDR3 is TGCGCCAGCAGTGATCAGGGGATACTACAAGAGACCCAGTACTTC. It yields the protein CASSDQGILQETQYF.

V gene TRBV27 combines with J gene TRBJ2-7, with TRBD1 matching over 8 bases. Germline CDR1 reads MNHEY; CDR2 reads SMNVEV (reference sequence). V lost 3 bases to trimming and J lost 2 bases; unmatched junction nucleotides: 3. This CDR3 has 14 amino acids. The CDR3 DNA reads TGTGCCAGCAGTTTCCGGGACAGGCCCTACGAGCAGTACTTC. Its translation is CASSFRDRPYEQYF.

The chain carries TRBV20-1 and TRBJ2-2, with D maybe TRBD1 (5 bases). Looked up from germline, CDR1 is DFQATT and CDR2 is SNEGSKA (reference sequence). Between the trimmed V and J ends, which lost 7 bases and 1 base, there was a span of 7 bases. The CDR3 runs to 12 residues. CDR3 loop: CSVGQNTGELFF. The CDR3 bases are TGCAGTGTAGGACAGAACACCGGGGAGCTGTTTTTT.

CDR3 coding DNA: TGCGCCAGCAGCTTGGATGGGACGCACTCCTACGAGCAGTACTTC. Translated, it gives CASSLDGTHSYEQYF. This chain connects TRBV5-1 to TRBJ2-7; perhaps D is TRBD1 or TRBD2 (5 bases each). Trimming removed 0 bases from V and 0 bases from J, with 10 bases in between. CDR3 length: 15 amino acids. Germline V lookup: CDR1 SGHRS, CDR2 YFSETQ.

A single count supports this clonotype. V and J are TRBV25-1 and TRBJ2-5, with D possibly TRBD1 on 5 matching bases. This CDR3 is 13 amino acids long. The V gene lost 5 bases and the J gene lost 2 bases, with 9 bases spanning the gap. The germline V gene has CDR1 MGHDK and CDR2 SYGVNS. The CDR3 is CASSKGAQETQYF. CDR3 in DNA: TGTGCCAGCAGTAAAGGGGCACAAGAGACCCAGTACTTC.

V and J are TRBV30 and TRBJ2-2; TRBD1 agrees at 9 bases. Trimming took 5 bases from V and 1 from J; bases not matched to a gene: 2. CDR3 length: 14 residues. Germline CDR1 and CDR2: GTSNPN and SVGIG (reference sequence). CDR3 DNA: TGTGCCTGGGCGGGACAGGGGAACACCGGGGAGCTGTTTTTT. Residues: CAWAGQGNTGELFF.

The V and J genes are TRBV7-2 and TRBJ1-5; tentatively, D is TRBD1 (5 bases). This CDR3 is 13 amino acids long. Per the germline V gene, CDR1 is SGHTA and CDR2 is FQGNSA. Trimming took 3 bases from V and 4 from J, leaving 7 bases between them. CDR3 sequence reads: CASSFDRNQPQHF. In DNA form, the CDR3 reads TGTGCCAGCAGCTTCGACAGAAATCAGCCCCAGCATTTT.

This chain connects TRBV6-5 to TRBJ1-1; D not certain. Germline assignment: CDR1 MNHEY and CDR2 SVGAGI. The CDR3 is 15 residues long. The V end lost 0 bases, the J end lost 0 bases, and 8 bases lay between the germline ends. The CDR3 nucleotides are TGTGCCAGCAGTTACTCAGCCAGGATGAACACTGAAGCTTTCTTT. This gives the protein CASSYSARMNTEAFF.

The chain recombines TRBV6-1 with TRBJ2-3, with D possibly TRBD1 on 5 matching bases. V lost 6 bases to trimming and J lost 0 bases, with 13 bases between them. This CDR3 is 15 amino acids long. Per germline, CDR1 MNHNS and CDR2 SASEGT. The DNA for the CDR3 is TGTGCCAGCAGCTTGACAGATTCTAGCACAGATACGCAGTATTTT. This translates into CASSLTDSSTDTQYF.

The V and J genes are TRBV6-1 and TRBJ1-2; D is possibly TRBD1 (5 bases). Germline V CDR1 and CDR2: MNHNS, SASEGT. The CDR3 runs 14 residues. V was clipped by 0 bases and J by 8 bases, with 13 bases between them. CDR3 loop: CASSEAPGAAGYTF. As DNA, the CDR3 is TGTGCCAGCAGTGAAGCGCCCGGGGCCGCGGGCTACACCTTC.